Reported below is one T cell receptor (beta chain). The data were taken from a study of T cell repertoires in cytomegalovirus infection. Trimming cost V 3 bases and J 1 base, with 15 bases left between them. The CDR3 length is 16 residues. Germline V lookup: CDR1 LGHNA, CDR2 YSLEER. TCRdb passed the reads through MiXCR, listing each CDR3 protein once. The data show around 530,000 distinct CDR3 sequences, with approximately 26% seen just once and about 12% held by the top ten. The sequenced sample was PBMCs. The V and J genes are TRBV4-3 and TRBJ1-1; the D gene is possibly TRBD1 (6 bases). The TCR was taken from a human donor in good health (CMV status not recorded). Some clones in this sample may be carry-over from other donors' samples. This CDR3 reads CASSHLSGTPNTEAFF. The CDR3 DNA reads as TGCGCCAGCAGCCATCTCTCGGGGACACCGAACACTGAAGCTTTCTTT.